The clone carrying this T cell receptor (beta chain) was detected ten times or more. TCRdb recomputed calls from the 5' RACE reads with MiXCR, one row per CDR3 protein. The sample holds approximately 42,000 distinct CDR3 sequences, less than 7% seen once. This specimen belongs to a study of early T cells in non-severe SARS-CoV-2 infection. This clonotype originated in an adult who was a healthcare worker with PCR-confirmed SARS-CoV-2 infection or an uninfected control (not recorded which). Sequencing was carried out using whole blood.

The CDR3 DNA reads TGTGCCAGCAGTCCCCCTGGGCAAAGCAATCAGCCCCAGCATTTT. Protein sequence: CASSPPGQSNQPQHF. The gene calls are TRBV12-3 or TRBV12-4 and TRBJ1-5; the D is unclear. Trimming took off 5 bases at V and 1 base at J, with 12 bases between the two ends. This CDR3 contains 15 residues.